The source of this T cell receptor beta chain is a study of shared clonotypes between healthy human individuals. Study-wide findings and caveats: Relative to their counterparts shared across all four donors, non-shared clonotypes exhibited diminished generation probabilities. Having only a few donors restricted how much genetic and exposure-history diversity was captured.

Concerning this clone: Its antigen is still unknown.

CD4+ cell separation produced CD45RA+ naive and CD45RA-negative memory subsets. Produced via immunoSEQ multiplex PCR; TCRdb's table is partial and in-frame only. The sample gives over a million clones, around 75% of which show up once; about 1.5% is in the top ten. The source material was memory CD4+ T cells sorted from blood. Subset specified: CD45RA-negative fraction. This TCR was sampled from a man aged 18 to 29 in good health.

The CDR3 nucleotides read TGTGCCAGCAGTATCTGGACGGATTCACCCCTCCACTTT. Amino acids: CASSIWTDSPLHF. The genes are TRBV27 and TRBJ1-6, with D hard to call. This CDR3 region has 13 residues. Trimming cost V 5 bases and J 8 bases, with 10 bases left between them. The V gene's germline CDR1 is MNHEY and CDR2 SMNVEV (reference sequence).